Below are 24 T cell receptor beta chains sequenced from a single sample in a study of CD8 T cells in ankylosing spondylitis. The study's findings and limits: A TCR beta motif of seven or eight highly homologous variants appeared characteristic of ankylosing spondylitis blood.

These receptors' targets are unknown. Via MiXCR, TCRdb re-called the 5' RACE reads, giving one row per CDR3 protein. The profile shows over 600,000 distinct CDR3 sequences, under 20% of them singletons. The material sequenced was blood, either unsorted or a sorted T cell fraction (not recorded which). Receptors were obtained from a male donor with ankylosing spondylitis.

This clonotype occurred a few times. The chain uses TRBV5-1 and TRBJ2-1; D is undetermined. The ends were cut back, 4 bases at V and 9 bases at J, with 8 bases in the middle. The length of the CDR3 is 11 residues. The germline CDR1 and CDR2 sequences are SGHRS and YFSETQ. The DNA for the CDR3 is TGCGCCAGCAGCGGTAGGTTTGAGCAGTTCTTC. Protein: CASSGRFEQFF.

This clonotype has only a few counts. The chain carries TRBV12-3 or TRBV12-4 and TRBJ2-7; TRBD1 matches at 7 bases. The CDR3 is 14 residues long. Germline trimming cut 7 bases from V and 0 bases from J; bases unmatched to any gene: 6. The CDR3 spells CASNGAGGSYEQYF. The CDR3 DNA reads TGTGCCAGCAATGGGGCAGGGGGCTCCTACGAGCAGTACTTC.

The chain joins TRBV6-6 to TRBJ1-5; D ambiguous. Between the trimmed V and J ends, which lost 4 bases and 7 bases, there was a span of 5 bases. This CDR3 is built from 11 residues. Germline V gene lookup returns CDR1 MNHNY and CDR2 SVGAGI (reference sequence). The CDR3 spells CASSSEQPQHF. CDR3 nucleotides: TGTGCCAGCAGTTCTGAGCAGCCCCAGCATTTT.

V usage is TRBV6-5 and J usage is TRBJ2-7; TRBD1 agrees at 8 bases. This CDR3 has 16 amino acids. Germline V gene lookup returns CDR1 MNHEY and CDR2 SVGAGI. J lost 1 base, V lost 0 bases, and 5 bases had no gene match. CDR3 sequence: CASSYSQGAYSYEQYF. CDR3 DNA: TGTGCCAGCAGTTACTCCCAGGGGGCTTATTCCTACGAGCAGTACTTC.

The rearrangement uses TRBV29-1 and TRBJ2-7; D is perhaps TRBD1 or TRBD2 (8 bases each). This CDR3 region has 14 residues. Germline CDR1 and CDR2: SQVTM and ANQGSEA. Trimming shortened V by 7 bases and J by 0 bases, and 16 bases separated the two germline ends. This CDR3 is CSAGGDRYSYEQYF. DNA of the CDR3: TGCAGCGCCGGGGGGGACAGGTACTCCTACGAGCAGTACTTC.

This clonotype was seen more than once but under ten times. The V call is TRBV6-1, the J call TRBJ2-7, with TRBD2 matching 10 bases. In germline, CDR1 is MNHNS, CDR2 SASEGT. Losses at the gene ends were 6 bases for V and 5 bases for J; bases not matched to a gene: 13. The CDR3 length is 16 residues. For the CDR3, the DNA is TGTGCCAGCAGCCCAGGGCCTAGCGGGAGCTACGACGAGCAGTACTTC. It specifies CASSPGPSGSYDEQYF.

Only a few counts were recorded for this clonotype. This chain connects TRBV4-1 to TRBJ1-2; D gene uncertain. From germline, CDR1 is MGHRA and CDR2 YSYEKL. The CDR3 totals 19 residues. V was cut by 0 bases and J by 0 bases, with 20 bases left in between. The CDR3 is CASSQETGLGKAANYGYTF. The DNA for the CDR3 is TGCGCCAGCAGCCAAGAAACGGGCTTGGGAAAAGCAGCTAACTATGGCTACACCTTC.

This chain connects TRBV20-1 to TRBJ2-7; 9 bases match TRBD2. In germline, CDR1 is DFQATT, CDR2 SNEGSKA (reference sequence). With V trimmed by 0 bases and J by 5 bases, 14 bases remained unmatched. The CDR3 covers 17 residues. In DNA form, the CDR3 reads TGCAGTGCTAGAGACTTGTTGGGCCTAGCGGGGAGGGACGAGCAGTACTTC. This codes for CSARDLLGLAGRDEQYF.

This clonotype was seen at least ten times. The CDR3 protein is CASSFTGTGNTIYF. The CDR3, as DNA: TGTGCCAGCAGTTTCACCGGGACTGGAAACACCATATATTTT. The chain employs TRBV28 and TRBJ1-3, with D unclear. V shed 3 bases and J shed 2 bases, with 8 bases lying between them. The germline CDR1 and CDR2 sequences are MDHEN and SYDVKM. This CDR3 has 14 residues.

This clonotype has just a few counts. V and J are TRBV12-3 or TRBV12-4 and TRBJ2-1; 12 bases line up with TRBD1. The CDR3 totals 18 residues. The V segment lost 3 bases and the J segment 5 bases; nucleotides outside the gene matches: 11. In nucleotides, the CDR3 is TGTGCCAGCAGTTTGAAGGGACAGGGGGCTTATGAGAACAATGAGCAGTTCTTC. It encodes CASSLKGQGAYENNEQFF.

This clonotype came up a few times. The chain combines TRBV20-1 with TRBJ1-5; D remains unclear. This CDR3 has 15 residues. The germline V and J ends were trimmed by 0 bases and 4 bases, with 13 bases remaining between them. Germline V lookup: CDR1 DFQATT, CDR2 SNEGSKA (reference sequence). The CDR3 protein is CSAREQTIRNQPQHF. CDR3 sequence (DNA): TGCAGTGCTAGAGAACAGACAATCCGGAATCAGCCCCAGCATTTT.

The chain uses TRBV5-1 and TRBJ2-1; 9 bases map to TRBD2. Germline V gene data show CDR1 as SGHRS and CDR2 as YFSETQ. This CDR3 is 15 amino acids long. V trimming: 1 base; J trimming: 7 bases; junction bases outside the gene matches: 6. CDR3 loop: CASSLTSGLTNEQFF. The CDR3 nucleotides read TGCGCCAGCAGCTTGACTAGCGGGCTAACGAATGAGCAGTTCTTC.

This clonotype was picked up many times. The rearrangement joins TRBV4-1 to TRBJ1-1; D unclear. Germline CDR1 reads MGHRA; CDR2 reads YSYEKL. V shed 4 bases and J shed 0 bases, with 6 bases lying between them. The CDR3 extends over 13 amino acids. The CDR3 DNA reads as TGCGCCAGCAGCCCAACGTTGAACACTGAAGCTTTCTTT. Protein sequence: CASSPTLNTEAFF.

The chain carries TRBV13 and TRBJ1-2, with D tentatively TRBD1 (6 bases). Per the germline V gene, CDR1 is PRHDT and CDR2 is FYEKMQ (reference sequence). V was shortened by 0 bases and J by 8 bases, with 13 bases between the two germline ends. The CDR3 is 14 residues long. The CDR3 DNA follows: TGTGCCAGCAGCTTAGGAGTATACAGGGAGGGCTACACCTTC. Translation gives CASSLGVYREGYTF.

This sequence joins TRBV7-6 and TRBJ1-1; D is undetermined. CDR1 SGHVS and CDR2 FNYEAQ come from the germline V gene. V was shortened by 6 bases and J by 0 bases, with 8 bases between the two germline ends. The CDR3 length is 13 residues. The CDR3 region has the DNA TGTGCCAGCAGTCCTTACTTGAACACTGAAGCTTTCTTT. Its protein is CASSPYLNTEAFF.

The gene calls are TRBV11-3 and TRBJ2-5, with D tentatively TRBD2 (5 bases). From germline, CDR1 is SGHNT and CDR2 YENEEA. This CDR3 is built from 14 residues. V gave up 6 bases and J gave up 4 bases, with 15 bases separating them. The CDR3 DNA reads TGTGCCAGCAGTCGGGGAGTGAGTTTAGAGACCCAGTACTTC. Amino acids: CASSRGVSLETQYF.

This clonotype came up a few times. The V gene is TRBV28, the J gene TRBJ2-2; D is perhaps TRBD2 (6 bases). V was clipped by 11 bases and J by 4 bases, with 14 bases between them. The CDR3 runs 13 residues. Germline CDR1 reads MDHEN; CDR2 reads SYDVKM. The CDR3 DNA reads TGTGCCGCGCGGAGGGCCGGCACCGGGGAGCTGTTTTTT. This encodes CAARRAGTGELFF.

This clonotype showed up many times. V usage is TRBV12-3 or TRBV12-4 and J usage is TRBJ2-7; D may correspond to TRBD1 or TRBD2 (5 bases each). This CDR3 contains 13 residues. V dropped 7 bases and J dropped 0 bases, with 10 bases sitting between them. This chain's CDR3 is CASTPGGSYEQYF. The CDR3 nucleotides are TGTGCCAGCACCCCTGGGGGCTCCTACGAGCAGTACTTC.

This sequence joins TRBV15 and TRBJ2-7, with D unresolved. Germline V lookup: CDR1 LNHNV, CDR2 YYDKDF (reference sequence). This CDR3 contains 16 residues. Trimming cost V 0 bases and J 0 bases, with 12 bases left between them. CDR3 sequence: CATSRDGVGLSYEQYF. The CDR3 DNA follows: TGTGCCACCAGCAGAGATGGGGTTGGCCTCTCCTACGAGCAGTACTTC. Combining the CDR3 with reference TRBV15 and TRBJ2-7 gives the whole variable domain DAMVIQNPRYQVTQFGKPVTLSCSQTLNHNVMYWYQQKSSQAPKLLFHYYDKDFNNEADTPDNFQSRRPNTSFCFLDIRSPGLGDTAMYLCATSRDGVGLSYEQYFGPGTRLTVT.

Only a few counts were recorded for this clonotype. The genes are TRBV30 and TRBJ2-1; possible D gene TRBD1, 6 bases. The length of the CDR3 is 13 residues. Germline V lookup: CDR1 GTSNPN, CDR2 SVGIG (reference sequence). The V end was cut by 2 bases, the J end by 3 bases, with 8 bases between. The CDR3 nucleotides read TGTGCCTGGAGTACGGACAGCTACAATGAGCAGTTCTTC. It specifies CAWSTDSYNEQFF.

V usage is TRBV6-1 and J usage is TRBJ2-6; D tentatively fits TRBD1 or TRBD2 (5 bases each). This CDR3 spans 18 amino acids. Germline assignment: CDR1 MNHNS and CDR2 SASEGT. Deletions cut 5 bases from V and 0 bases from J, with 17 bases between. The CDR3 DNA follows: TGTGCCAGCAGTCCAAGTCGGGACCGCTACTCTGGGGCCAACGTCCTGACTTTC. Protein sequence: CASSPSRDRYSGANVLTF.

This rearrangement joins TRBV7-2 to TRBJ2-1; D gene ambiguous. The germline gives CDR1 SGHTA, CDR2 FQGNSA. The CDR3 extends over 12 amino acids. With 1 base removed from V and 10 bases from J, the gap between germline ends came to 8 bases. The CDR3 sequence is CASSLGTKEQFF. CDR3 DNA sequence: TGTGCCAGCAGCTTAGGGACCAAGGAGCAGTTCTTC.

The CDR3 DNA follows: TGCAGTGCCCACAGGGGGATCGAGCAGTACTTC. Its protein product is CSAHRGIEQYF. The rearrangement uses TRBV20-1 and TRBJ2-7; 8 nucleotides agree with TRBD1. Trimming took 6 bases from V and 6 from J; bases not matched to a gene: 4. CDR3 size: 11 residues. Germline V lookup: CDR1 DFQATT, CDR2 SNEGSKA (reference sequence).

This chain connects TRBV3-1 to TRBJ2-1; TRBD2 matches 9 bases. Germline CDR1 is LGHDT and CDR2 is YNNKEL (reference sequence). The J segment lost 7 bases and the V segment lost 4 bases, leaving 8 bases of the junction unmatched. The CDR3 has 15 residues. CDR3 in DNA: TGTGCCAGCAGCCCCCCGCTAGCGGGGCTTAATGAGCAGTTCTTC. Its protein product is CASSPPLAGLNEQFF.